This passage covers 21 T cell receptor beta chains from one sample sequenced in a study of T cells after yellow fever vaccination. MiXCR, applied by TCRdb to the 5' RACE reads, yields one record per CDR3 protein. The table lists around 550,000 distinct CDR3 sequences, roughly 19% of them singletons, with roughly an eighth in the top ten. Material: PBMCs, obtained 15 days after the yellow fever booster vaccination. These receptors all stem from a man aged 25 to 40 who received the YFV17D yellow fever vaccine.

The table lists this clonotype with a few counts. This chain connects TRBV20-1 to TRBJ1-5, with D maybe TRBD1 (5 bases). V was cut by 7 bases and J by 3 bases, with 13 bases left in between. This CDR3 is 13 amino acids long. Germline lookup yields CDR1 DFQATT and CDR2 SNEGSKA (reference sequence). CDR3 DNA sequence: TGCAGTGTTTCCAGAGGGGACAATCAGCCCCAGCATTTT. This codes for CSVSRGDNQPQHF.

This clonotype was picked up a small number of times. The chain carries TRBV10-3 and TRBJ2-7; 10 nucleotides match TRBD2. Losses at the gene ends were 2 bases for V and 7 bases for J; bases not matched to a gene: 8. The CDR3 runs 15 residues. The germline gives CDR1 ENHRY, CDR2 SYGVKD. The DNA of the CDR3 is TGTGCCATCAGTGAGAGGTTAGCGGGAGGTAGGGAGCAGTACTTC. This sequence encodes CAISERLAGGREQYF.

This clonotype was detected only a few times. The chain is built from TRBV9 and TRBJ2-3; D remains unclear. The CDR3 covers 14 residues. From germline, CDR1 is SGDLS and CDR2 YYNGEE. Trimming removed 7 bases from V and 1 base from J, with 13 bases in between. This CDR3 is CASSQSPGTDTQYF. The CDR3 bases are TGTGCCAGCTCCCAATCGCCCGGCACAGATACGCAGTATTTT.

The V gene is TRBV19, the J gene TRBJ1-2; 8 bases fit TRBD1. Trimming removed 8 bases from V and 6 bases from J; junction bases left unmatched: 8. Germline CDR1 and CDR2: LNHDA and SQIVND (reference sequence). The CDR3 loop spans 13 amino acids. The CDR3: CASYGQGRNGYTF. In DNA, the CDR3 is TGTGCCAGTTACGGACAGGGCCGCAATGGCTACACCTTC.

The CDR3 nucleotides read TGTGCCAGCAGCTTCCGATCTTTCTTT. This translates into CASSFRSFF. The V and J genes are TRBV5-6 and TRBJ1-1; D not resolved. Trimming removed 2 bases from V and 12 bases from J, with 5 bases in between. CDR1 is SGHDT, CDR2 YYEEEE, per germline. The CDR3 is made up of 9 amino acids.

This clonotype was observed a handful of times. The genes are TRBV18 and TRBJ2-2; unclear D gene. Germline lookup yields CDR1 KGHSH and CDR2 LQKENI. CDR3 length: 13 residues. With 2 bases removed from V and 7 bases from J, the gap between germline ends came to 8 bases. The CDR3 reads CASSPGLDGELFF. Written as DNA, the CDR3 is TGTGCCAGCTCACCAGGGTTGGACGGGGAGCTGTTTTTT. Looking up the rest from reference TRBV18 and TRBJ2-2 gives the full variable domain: NAGVMQNPRHLVRRRGQEARLRCSPMKGHSHVYWYRQLPEEGLKFMVYLQKENIIDESGMPKERFSAEFPKEGPSILRIQQVVRGDSAAYFCASSPGLDGELFFGEGSRLTVL.

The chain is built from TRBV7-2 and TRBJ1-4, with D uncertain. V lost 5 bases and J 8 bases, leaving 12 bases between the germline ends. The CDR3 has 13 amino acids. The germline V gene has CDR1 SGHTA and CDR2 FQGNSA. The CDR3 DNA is TGTGCCAGCAGCCCCATAAGAGGGGAAAAACTGTTTTTT. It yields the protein CASSPIRGEKLFF.

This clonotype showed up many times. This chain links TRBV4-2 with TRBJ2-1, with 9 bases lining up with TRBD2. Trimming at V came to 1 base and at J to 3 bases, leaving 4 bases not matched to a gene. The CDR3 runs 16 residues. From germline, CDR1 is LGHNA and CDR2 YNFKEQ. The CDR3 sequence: CASSQADSGSYNEQFF. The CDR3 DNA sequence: TGTGCCAGCAGCCAAGCCGATAGCGGGAGCTACAATGAGCAGTTCTTC.

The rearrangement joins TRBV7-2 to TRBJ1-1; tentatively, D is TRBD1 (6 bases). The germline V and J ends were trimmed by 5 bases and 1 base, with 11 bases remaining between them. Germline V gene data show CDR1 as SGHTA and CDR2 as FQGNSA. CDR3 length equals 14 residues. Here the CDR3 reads CASSDRSGNTEAFF. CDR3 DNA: TGTGCCAGCAGCGACAGGTCGGGGAACACTGAAGCTTTCTTT.

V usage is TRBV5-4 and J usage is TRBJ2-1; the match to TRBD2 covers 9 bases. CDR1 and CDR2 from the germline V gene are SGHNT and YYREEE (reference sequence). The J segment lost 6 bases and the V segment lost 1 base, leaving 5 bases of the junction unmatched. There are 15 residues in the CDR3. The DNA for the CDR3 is TGTGCCAGCAGCTTGACTAGCGGGTTGGGCAATGAGCAGTTCTTC. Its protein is CASSLTSGLGNEQFF.

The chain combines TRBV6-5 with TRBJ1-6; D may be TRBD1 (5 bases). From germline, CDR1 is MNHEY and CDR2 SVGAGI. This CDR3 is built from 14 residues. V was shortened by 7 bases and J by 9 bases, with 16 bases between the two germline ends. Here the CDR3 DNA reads TGTGCCAGCACCCCGGGTCAAGGGACTTCACCCCTCCACTTT. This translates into CASTPGQGTSPLHF.

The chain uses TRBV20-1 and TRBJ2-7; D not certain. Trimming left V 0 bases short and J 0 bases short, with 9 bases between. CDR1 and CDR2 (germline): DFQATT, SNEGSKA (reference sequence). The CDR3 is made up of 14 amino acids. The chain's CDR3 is CSAREALSSYEQYF. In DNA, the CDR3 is TGCAGTGCTAGAGAAGCGCTCAGCTCCTACGAGCAGTACTTC.

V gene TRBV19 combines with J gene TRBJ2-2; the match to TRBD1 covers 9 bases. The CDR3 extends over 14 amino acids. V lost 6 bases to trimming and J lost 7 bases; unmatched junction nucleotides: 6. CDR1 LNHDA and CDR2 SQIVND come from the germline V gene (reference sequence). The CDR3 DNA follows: TGTGCCAGTAGATGGGACAGGGTAAACGGGGAGCTGTTTTTT. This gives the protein CASRWDRVNGELFF.

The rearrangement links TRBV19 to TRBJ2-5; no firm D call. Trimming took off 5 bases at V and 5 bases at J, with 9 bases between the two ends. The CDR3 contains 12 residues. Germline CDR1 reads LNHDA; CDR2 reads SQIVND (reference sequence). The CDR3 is CASSQRWETQYF. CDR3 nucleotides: TGTGCCAGTAGTCAAAGGTGGGAGACCCAGTACTTC.

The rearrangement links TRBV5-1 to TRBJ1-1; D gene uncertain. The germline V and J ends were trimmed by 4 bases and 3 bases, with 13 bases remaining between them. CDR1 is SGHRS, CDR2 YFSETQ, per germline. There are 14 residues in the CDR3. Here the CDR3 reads CASSMAPGDTEAFF. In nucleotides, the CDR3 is TGCGCCAGCAGCATGGCACCCGGGGACACTGAAGCTTTCTTT.

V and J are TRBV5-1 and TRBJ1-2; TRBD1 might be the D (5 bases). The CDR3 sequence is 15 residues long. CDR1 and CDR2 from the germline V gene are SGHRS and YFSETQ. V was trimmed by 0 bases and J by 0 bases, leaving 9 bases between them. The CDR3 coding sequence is TGCGCCAGCAGCTTGGTGGGGGGATCTAACTATGGCTACACCTTC. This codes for CASSLVGGSNYGYTF.

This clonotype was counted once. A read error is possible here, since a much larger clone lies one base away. The CDR3 region has the DNA TGCTGTGCTAATTATAATAGCGGGATCTCCGGGGCCAACGTCCTGACTTTC. This codes for CCANYNSGISGANVLTF. This chain connects TRBV20-1 to TRBJ2-6; TRBD2 agrees at 8 bases. Germline values: CDR1 DFQATT, CDR2 SNEGSKA (reference sequence). The CDR3 runs to 17 residues.

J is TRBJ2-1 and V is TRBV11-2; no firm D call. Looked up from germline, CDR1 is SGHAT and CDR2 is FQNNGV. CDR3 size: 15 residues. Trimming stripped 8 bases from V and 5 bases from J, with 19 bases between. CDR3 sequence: CASSPTIGWNNEQFF. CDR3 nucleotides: TGTGCCAGCTCCCCCACCATCGGCTGGAACAATGAGCAGTTCTTC.

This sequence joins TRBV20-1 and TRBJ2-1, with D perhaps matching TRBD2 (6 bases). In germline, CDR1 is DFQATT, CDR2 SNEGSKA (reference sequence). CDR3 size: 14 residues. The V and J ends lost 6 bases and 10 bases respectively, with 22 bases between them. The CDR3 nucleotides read TGCAGTGCGACTTCGGGGGACCCGACTGGAGAGCAGTTCTTC. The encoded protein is CSATSGDPTGEQFF.

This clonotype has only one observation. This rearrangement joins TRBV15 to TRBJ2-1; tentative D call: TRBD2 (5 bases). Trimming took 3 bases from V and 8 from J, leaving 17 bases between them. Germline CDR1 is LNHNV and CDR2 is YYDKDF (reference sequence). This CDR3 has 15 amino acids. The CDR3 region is CATSSGVGSSYEQFF. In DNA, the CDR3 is TGTGCCACCAGCAGCGGGGTGGGCTCTAGTTATGAGCAGTTCTTC. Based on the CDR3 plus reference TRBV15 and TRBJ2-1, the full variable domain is DAMVIQNPRYQVTQFGKPVTLSCSQTLNHNVMYWYQQKSSQAPKLLFHYYDKDFNNEADTPDNFQSRRPNTSFCFLDIRSPGLGDTAMYLCATSSGVGSSYEQFFGPGTRLTVL.

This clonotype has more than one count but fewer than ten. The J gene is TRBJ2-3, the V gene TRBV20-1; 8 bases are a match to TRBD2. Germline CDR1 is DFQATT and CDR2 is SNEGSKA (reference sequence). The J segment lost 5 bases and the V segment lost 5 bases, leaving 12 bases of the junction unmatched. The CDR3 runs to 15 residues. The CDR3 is CSAARPSGPQDTQYF. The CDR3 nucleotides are TGCAGTGCTGCGAGACCTAGCGGGCCCCAAGATACGCAGTATTTT.